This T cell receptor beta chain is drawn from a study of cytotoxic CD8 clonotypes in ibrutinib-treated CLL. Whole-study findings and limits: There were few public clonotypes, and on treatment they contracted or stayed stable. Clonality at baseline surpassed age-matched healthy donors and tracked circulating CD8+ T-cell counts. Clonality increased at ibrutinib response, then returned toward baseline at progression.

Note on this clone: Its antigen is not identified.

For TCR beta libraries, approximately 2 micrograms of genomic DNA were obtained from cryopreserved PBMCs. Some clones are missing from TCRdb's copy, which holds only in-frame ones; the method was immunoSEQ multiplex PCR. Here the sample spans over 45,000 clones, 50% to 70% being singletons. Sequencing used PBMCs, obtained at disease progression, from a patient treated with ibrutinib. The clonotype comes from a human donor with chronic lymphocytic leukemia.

The CDR3 region is CASSFRDRGPETQYF. The CDR3 DNA is TGTGCCAGCAGCTTCCGGGACAGGGGGCCGGAGACCCAGTACTTC. This sequence joins TRBV11-3 and TRBJ2-5, with 12 bases matching TRBD1. Trimming at V came to 3 bases and at J to 5 bases, leaving 4 bases not matched to a gene. Germline V lookup: CDR1 SGHNT, CDR2 YENEEA. This CDR3 is built from 15 residues.